Each of the 15 T cell receptor beta chains below was sequenced from the same sample in a study of cytomegalovirus exposure and HLA in healthy donors. The PCR employed 60 Vbeta primers together with 13 Jbeta primers. Sequencing used immunoSEQ multiplex PCR; TCRdb keeps in-frame clones, though not all of them. Of tens of thousands of clones listed, approximately 52% are singletons. Material: PBMCs. Receptor source: a human donor in good health.

This CDR3 is CASDRNYNSPLHF. CDR3 nucleotide sequence: TGTGCCTCTGACAGGAACTATAATTCACCCCTCCACTTT. The chain links TRBV30 to TRBJ1-6, with a possible D match to TRBD1 (6 bases). This CDR3 is 13 amino acids long. Germline CDR1 and CDR2: GTSNPN and SVGIG (reference sequence). V was clipped by 7 bases and J by 3 bases, with 10 bases between them.

The V gene is TRBV29-1, the J gene TRBJ1-1, with 9 bases identical to TRBD1. Germline lookup yields CDR1 SQVTM and CDR2 ANQGSEA. CDR3 length equals 12 residues. V lost 7 bases, J lost 4 bases, and 4 bases stayed unmatched. Written as DNA, the CDR3 is TGCAGCGGGGGGACAGGGAGCACTGAAGCTTTCTTT. It encodes CSGGTGSTEAFF.

The chain links TRBV6-6 to TRBJ1-6, with 7 bases that match TRBD1. The CDR3 sequence is 15 residues long. Trimming took 7 bases from V and 8 from J; bases not matched to a gene: 11. Germline values: CDR1 MNHNY, CDR2 SVGAGI (reference sequence). DNA of the CDR3: TGTGCCAGCATCAACCGGGACAGTCCCCATTCACCCCTCCACTTT. Amino acid sequence: CASINRDSPHSPLHF.

A few counts support this clone. J is TRBJ1-4 and V is TRBV7-7; 8 positions agree with TRBD1. Germline assignment: CDR1 SSHAT and CDR2 FNYEAQ (reference sequence). Losses at the gene ends were 5 bases for V and 5 bases for J; bases not matched to a gene: 10. This CDR3 is 16 amino acids long. The CDR3 DNA is TGTGCCAGCAGCCCGGACAGGGCCACTACAAATGAAAAACTGTTTTTT. It encodes CASSPDRATTNEKLFF.

The table lists this clone with a few counts. This chain uses TRBV7-2 with TRBJ2-7, with TRBD2 matching 13 bases. Germline V CDR1 and CDR2: SGHTA, FQGNSA. V lost 4 bases to trimming and J lost 4 bases; unmatched junction nucleotides: 7. This CDR3 region has 16 residues. The chain's CDR3 is CASSSGLAGTGYEQYF. The CDR3 DNA reads TGTGCCAGCAGCTCGGGACTAGCGGGAACCGGTTACGAGCAGTACTTC. The whole variable domain, filled in from reference TRBV7-2 and TRBJ2-7, reads GAGVSQSPSNKVTEKGKDVELRCDPISGHTALYWYRQSLGQGLEFLIYFQGNSAPDKSGLPSDRFSAERTGGSVSTLTIQRTQQEDSAVYLCASSSGLAGTGYEQYFGPGTRLTVT.

The chain is built from TRBV6-1 and TRBJ1-5; 9 positions match TRBD1. The CDR3 has 15 amino acids. The V and J ends lost 4 bases and 7 bases, in that order; junction bases with no gene match: 8. Germline CDR1 reads MNHNS; CDR2 reads SASEGT. CDR3 DNA: TGTGCCAGCAGTGGGGGACAGGGTGGCGGCCAGCCCCAGCATTTT. It encodes CASSGGQGGGQPQHF.

V and J are TRBV6-1 and TRBJ1-5; no reliable D call. CDR1 is MNHNS and CDR2 is SASEGT in the germline V gene. The CDR3 is 13 residues long. The V end lost 5 bases, the J end lost 3 bases, and 8 bases lay between the germline ends. This CDR3 reads CASSTETNQPQHF. The CDR3 DNA sequence: TGTGCCAGCAGTACAGAAACCAATCAGCCCCAGCATTTT.

The chain couples TRBV18 to TRBJ1-1, with TRBD1 identical over 7 bases. Germline lookup yields CDR1 KGHSH and CDR2 LQKENI. The CDR3 has 14 amino acids. The V segment lost 6 bases and the J segment 7 bases; nucleotides outside the gene matches: 11. The CDR3, as DNA: TGTGCCAGCTCCAAACAGGGGCTTAGGGGTGAAGCTTTCTTT. This gives the protein CASSKQGLRGEAFF.

This sequence joins TRBV7-3 and TRBJ1-6; 8 bases agree with TRBD1. V was clipped by 4 bases and J by 7 bases; unmatched bases: 6. The V gene's germline CDR1 is SGHTA and CDR2 FQGTGA. This CDR3 spans 15 amino acids. CDR3 coding DNA: TGTGCCAGCAGCTCCGGACAGGGTGGGAATTCACCCCTCCACTTT. The encoded protein is CASSSGQGGNSPLHF.

The DNA for the CDR3 is TGTGCCAGCAGTTACTCGACAGGGGAAACTTTCTTT. Translated, it gives CASSYSTGETFF. The chain is built from TRBV6-5 and TRBJ1-1, with 8 positions matching TRBD1. The ends lost 0 bases at V and 12 bases at J; junction bases unmatched: 3. Germline V gene lookup returns CDR1 MNHEY and CDR2 SVGAGI. This CDR3 is 12 amino acids long.

This clone appeared once. The V gene is TRBV10-1, the J gene TRBJ1-2, with D hard to call. The V and J ends lost 0 bases and 4 bases respectively, with 6 bases between them. Germline-derived CDR1 and CDR2 are WNHNN and SYGVQD (reference sequence). The CDR3 runs to 13 residues. In nucleotides, the CDR3 is TGCGCCAGCAGTGAGTCGGGCCGCTATGGCTACACCTTC. It encodes CASSESGRYGYTF.

A few counts support this clone. This chain uses TRBV28 with TRBJ2-7; 11 bases align to TRBD2. Germline CDR1 and CDR2: MDHEN and SYDVKM. This CDR3 contains 16 residues. The junction had 5 bases not matched to a gene; V was cut back by 4 bases and J by 0 bases. This CDR3 reads CASSSPGTSGSYEQYF. CDR3 bases: TGTGCCAGCAGTTCTCCCGGGACTAGCGGCTCCTACGAGCAGTACTTC.

The chain links TRBV19 to TRBJ2-2; 8 bases match TRBD2. The CDR3 has 16 residues. V dropped 3 bases and J dropped 2; count of bases not matched to a gene: 5. Germline CDR1 and CDR2: LNHDA and SQIVND (reference sequence). The CDR3 sequence: CASSIELAANTGELFF. The CDR3, as DNA: TGTGCCAGTAGTATTGAACTAGCGGCAAACACCGGGGAGCTGTTTTTT.

The chain joins TRBV5-1 to TRBJ1-1; D remains unclear. This CDR3 has 14 amino acids. Germline-derived CDR1 and CDR2 are SGHRS and YFSETQ. V was cut by 7 bases and J by 6 bases, with 19 bases left in between. Here the CDR3 DNA reads TGCGCCAGCGGGCGGGCCGGTGGAGGAGCTGAAGCTTTCTTT. This translates into CASGRAGGGAEAFF.

The chain links TRBV6-6 to TRBJ2-7; 7 bases align to TRBD2. V dropped 6 bases and J dropped 2; count of bases not matched to a gene: 10. CDR1 is MNHNY, CDR2 SVGAGI, per germline (reference sequence). The CDR3 length is 15 residues. In nucleotides, the CDR3 is TGTGCCAGCAGCCTTAATAGCGGGTCTCCCTACGAGCAGTACTTC. This codes for CASSLNSGSPYEQYF.